Listed below are T cell receptor beta chains from one sample, sequenced in a study of T cells in Graves' hyperthyroidism and ophthalmopathy. TCRdb called the multiplex PCR reads again in MiXCR, with one record for every CDR3 protein. Of hundreds of thousands of distinct CDR3 sequences in the sample, roughly 15% were seen once. The source material was blood. These receptors originate from a woman aged 40 to 50 with Graves' ophthalmopathy. CDR3s include the opening cysteine and the closing phenylalanine or tryptophan. The D gene is left open where the match is weak. Expanded clones get a size class; other rows say once, few or many, or leave the size out.

j_call clone_size v_call d_call cdr3_aa cdr3_nt
TRBJ1-5 NA TRBV5-1 NA CASGVSSNQPQHF TGCGCCAGCGGCGTTTCTAGCAATCAGCCCCAGCATTTT
TRBJ2-7 few TRBV30 NA CAWSARTSGDEQYF TGTGCCTGGAGTGCTAGGACCTCTGGGGACGAGCAGTACTTC
TRBJ2-2 NA TRBV11-2 NA CASSPDSGWNTGELFF TGTGCCAGCAGCCCAGATTCAGGGTGGAACACCGGGGAGCTGTTTTTT
TRBJ1-1 many TRBV29-1 NA CSVVLNTEAFF TGCAGCGTTGTATTGAACACTGAAGCTTTCTTT
TRBJ2-7 NA TRBV6-1 NA CASSADLLSPYF TGTGCCAGCAGCGCGGATCTACTCTCGCCGTACTTC
TRBJ2-5 few TRBV10-3 NA CAISLERETQYF TGTGCCATCAGTCTGGAGAGGGAGACCCAGTACTTC
TRBJ1-1 many TRBV12-3/TRBV12-4 NA CASSLALGAEAFF TGTGCCAGCAGTTTAGCCCTCGGGGCTGAAGCTTTCTTT
TRBJ2-7 NA TRBV5-1 TRBD1 CASSSSRTGSSYEQYF TGCGCCAGCAGCTCATCCAGGACAGGGAGCTCCTACGAGCAGTACTTC
TRBJ1-1 many TRBV7-2 NA CASSRLYVDTEAFF TGTGCCAGCAGCCGTTTATACGTGGACACTGAAGCTTTCTTT
TRBJ1-1 many TRBV28 NA CASSPGTVMNTEAFF TGTGCCAGCAGTCCCGGGACGGTTATGAACACTGAAGCTTTCTTT
TRBJ2-7 NA TRBV27 NA CASSPHRGAYEQYF TGTGCCAGCAGCCCGCACAGAGGGGCCTACGAGCAGTACTTC
TRBJ2-5 many TRBV11-3 NA CASSQEQETQYF TGTGCCAGCAGTCAAGAACAGGAGACCCAGTACTTC
TRBJ1-1 NA TRBV6-2/TRBV6-3 NA CASSPSGGPEAFF TGTGCCAGCAGCCCCAGCGGAGGGCCTGAAGCTTTCTTT
TRBJ1-5 few TRBV19 NA CASSNTRPRLSNQPQHF TGTGCCAGTAGTAATACTCGCCCCAGGTTGAGCAATCAGCCCCAGCATTTT
TRBJ2-5 NA TRBV30 TRBD2 CAWSRAGVETQYF TGTGCCTGGAGTCGAGCGGGAGTGGAGACCCAGTACTTC
TRBJ2-7 few TRBV20-1 TRBD2 CSARATSGRAKSYEQYF TGCAGTGCTAGAGCGACTAGCGGGAGGGCCAAGTCCTACGAGCAGTACTTC
TRBJ1-2 NA TRBV6-1 TRBD1 CASTSVPGTDYSYTF TGTGCCAGCACCTCCGTCCCCGGGACAGACTATAGCTACACCTTC
TRBJ1-1 many TRBV12-3/TRBV12-4 NA CASFVRGRDTEAFF TGTGCCAGTTTTGTCCGGGGGAGGGACACTGAAGCTTTCTTT
TRBJ2-3 NA TRBV24-1 TRBD2 CATSDLAGDTDTQYF TGTGCCACCAGTGATTTAGCGGGAGACACAGATACGCAGTATTTT
TRBJ2-2 NA TRBV9 TRBD2 CASSAQTSATNTGELFF TGTGCCAGCAGCGCACAAACTAGCGCAACGAACACCGGGGAGCTGTTTTTT
TRBJ1-1 many TRBV28 TRBD1 CASSLGAGQGWTEAFF TGTGCCAGCAGTTTGGGAGCGGGACAGGGTTGGACTGAAGCTTTCTTT
TRBJ1-4 few TRBV6-1 NA CASMQGPNEKLFF TGTGCCAGCATGCAGGGACCTAATGAAAAACTGTTTTTT
TRBJ2-5 many TRBV7-9 NA CASSPPGRQETQYF TGTGCCAGCAGCCCTCCCGGCAGGCAAGAGACCCAGTACTTC
TRBJ2-7 many TRBV20-1 TRBD1 CSARKQGAGYEQYF TGCAGTGCTAGAAAACAGGGGGCCGGCTACGAGCAGTACTTC
TRBJ2-5 few TRBV11-2 NA CASRPPQPGQETQYF TGTGCCAGCAGACCTCCACAGCCGGGACAAGAGACCCAGTACTTC
TRBJ2-2 NA TRBV6-1 TRBD2 CASTPLVAGERTGELFF TGTGCCAGCACCCCTTTGGTTGCGGGAGAAAGAACCGGGGAGCTGTTTTTT
TRBJ2-7 few TRBV12-3/TRBV12-4 TRBD1 CASSSQGITYEQYF TGTGCCAGCAGTTCACAGGGGATTACCTACGAGCAGTACTTC
TRBJ2-1 many TRBV6-1 TRBD1 CASSEAAGGSYNEQFF TGTGCCAGCAGTGAAGCCGCAGGGGGCTCCTACAATGAGCAGTTCTTC
TRBJ2-7 NA TRBV27 TRBD1 CASSPSGTGGTYEQYF TGTGCCAGCAGTCCAAGCGGGACAGGGGGGACCTACGAGCAGTACTTC
TRBJ1-1 few TRBV11-2 TRBD1 CASSYTGGGSGAFF TGTGCCAGCAGCTACACAGGGGGCGGAAGTGGAGCTTTCTTT
TRBJ1-1 many TRBV10-1 NA CASRQGLSTEAFF TGCGCCAGCAGGCAAGGGTTATCCACTGAAGCTTTCTTT
TRBJ2-7 NA TRBV5-1 NA CASSRYVAGRCEQYF TGCGCCAGCAGCAGATATGTGGCAGGGCGGTGCGAGCAGTACTTC
TRBJ1-1 many TRBV2 NA CASTLGPVLIGTEAFF TGTGCCAGCACGCTGGGTCCAGTCCTCATTGGGACTGAAGCTTTCTTT
TRBJ1-5 many TRBV28 NA CASSLSQTHQPQHF TGTGCCAGCAGTTTATCGCAGACACATCAGCCCCAGCATTTT
TRBJ2-4 many TRBV6-2/TRBV6-3 TRBD2 CASSYTAGVAKNIQYF TGTGCCAGCAGTTATACAGCGGGAGTAGCCAAAAACATTCAGTACTTC
TRBJ2-5 many TRBV15 NA CATSRDLTEETQYF TGTGCCACCAGCAGAGATCTCACGGAAGAGACCCAGTACTTC
TRBJ2-5 few TRBV5-1 NA CASSLGPGEGETQYF TGCGCCAGCAGCTTGGGCCCAGGGGAAGGGGAGACCCAGTACTTC
TRBJ2-2 NA TRBV19 NA CATQPPAPNPGELFF TGTGCCACCCAACCTCCAGCCCCCAACCCTGGGGAGCTGTTTTTT
TRBJ2-5 NA TRBV10-3 TRBD2 CVISEGASGETQYF TGTGTCATCAGTGAAGGGGCTAGCGGAGAGACCCAGTACTTC
TRBJ1-2 many TRBV6-2/TRBV6-3 NA CASSYSGQNYGYTF TGTGCCAGCAGTTACTCGGGGCAGAACTATGGCTACACCTTC
TRBJ1-2 many TRBV20-1 NA CSAQAGGGYGYTF TGCAGTGCCCAGGCGGGGGGCGGCTATGGCTACACCTTC
TRBJ1-3 many TRBV24-1 NA CATSDGALRDGGNTIYF TGTGCCACCAGTGACGGGGCCCTCCGGGACGGCGGAAACACCATATATTTT
TRBJ1-3 NA TRBV7-9 NA CASSLRGDSGNTIYF TGTGCCAGCAGCTTACGCGGGGACTCTGGAAACACCATATATTTT
TRBJ1-5 many TRBV25-1 NA CASSERFNQPQHF TGTGCCAGCAGTGAACGGTTCAATCAGCCCCAGCATTTT
TRBJ2-5 many TRBV24-1 NA CATSPTAQETQYF TGTGCCACCAGCCCCACCGCCCAAGAGACCCAGTACTTC
TRBJ2-2 few TRBV9 TRBD2 CASGLTSEANTGELFF TGTGCCAGCGGTCTTACTAGCGAAGCGAACACCGGGGAGCTGTTTTTT
TRBJ1-1 many TRBV6-1 NA CASSHHRQHSTEAFF TGTGCCAGCAGCCACCACCGACAGCACTCCACTGAAGCTTTCTTT
TRBJ1-1 NA TRBV19 NA CASSIDTLSEAFF TGTGCCAGTAGTATAGATACCCTATCTGAAGCTTTCTTT
TRBJ1-5 many TRBV6-1 NA CASSKEGQNQPQHF TGTGCCAGCAGTAAAGAGGGGCAGAATCAGCCCCAGCATTTT
TRBJ1-1 many TRBV10-3 TRBD1 CATSGQGYTEAFF TGTGCCACCTCGGGACAGGGCTACACTGAAGCTTTCTTT
TRBJ2-7 many TRBV6-5 NA CASSYGGTTYEQYF TGTGCCAGCAGTTACGGTGGCACCACCTACGAGCAGTACTTC
TRBJ1-1 many TRBV29-1 TRBD1 CSVGGTGGDTEAFF TGCAGCGTTGGTGGAACAGGGGGGGACACTGAAGCTTTCTTT
TRBJ1-6 few TRBV7-8 NA CASSLSGQTQNSPLHF TGTGCCAGCAGCTTGAGCGGACAGACTCAAAATTCACCCCTCCACTTT
TRBJ2-7 many TRBV20-1 NA CSARDWTGYEQYF TGCAGTGCTAGAGATTGGACCGGCTACGAGCAGTACTTC